Following are 20 T cell receptor beta chains from one sample sequenced in a study of T cells expressing NK-cell markers. TCRdb re-called the 5' RACE reads, yielding one record per CDR3 amino acid sequence without DNA. The sample has 500,000 to 600,000 distinct CDR3 sequences. The specimen was blood T cells: a sorted CD56 or NKG2C T cell subset, CD4+ or CD8+ T cells, or bulk PBMC T cells (not recorded which). These receptors all come from a man younger than 30 in good health.

The chain links TRBV6-1 to TRBJ2-1; the TRBD1 assignment by TCRdb is unverifiable without DNA. The CDR3 spans 15 residues. The germline CDR1 and CDR2 sequences are MNHNS and SASEGT. CDR3 protein: CASSVRQAARDEQFF.

This CDR3 reads CASSQDSAPNEQFF. This chain uses TRBV4-2 with TRBJ2-1. This CDR3 spans 14 amino acids. The germline V gene encodes CDR1 LGHNA and CDR2 YNFKEQ.

CDR3 sequence reads: CSVEGLGRTAAYNEQFF. This chain joins TRBV29-1 and TRBJ2-1. Germline CDR1 reads SQVTM; CDR2 reads ANQGSEA. The CDR3 length is 17 residues.

V gene TRBV10-2 combines with J gene TRBJ2-1; absent DNA, TCRdb's TRBD2 call cannot be checked. This CDR3 spans 16 amino acids. From germline, CDR1 is WSHSY and CDR2 SAAADI. The CDR3 sequence: CASSALALSSYNEQFF.

The chain links TRBV28 to TRBJ2-2; TCRdb designates TRBD1, a call that cannot be tested without DNA. The length of the CDR3 is 15 residues. The V gene's germline CDR1 is MDHEN and CDR2 SYDVKM. The CDR3 protein is CASSSRQTQVGELFF.

The CDR3 sequence: CSARGLARETQYF. V and J are TRBV20-1 and TRBJ2-5; TCRdb's D call of TRBD2 is untestable without DNA. The CDR3 totals 13 residues. Germline V gives CDR1 DFQATT, CDR2 SNEGSKA (reference sequence).

The V and J genes are TRBV4-1 and TRBJ2-1; TCRdb proposes TRBD2, but this gene call is untestable without DNA. Per the germline V gene, CDR1 is MGHRA and CDR2 is YSYEKL. This CDR3 region has 13 residues. CDR3 sequence: CASSQEAGRDQFF.

The rearrangement uses TRBV6-1 and TRBJ2-1; TCRdb gives TRBD2 as the D gene, but with no DNA this cannot be confirmed. This CDR3 region has 15 residues. Per germline, CDR1 MNHNS and CDR2 SASEGT. This CDR3 is CASSPRLAGVNEQFF.

The rearrangement links TRBV18 to TRBJ2-5. The CDR3 is made up of 13 amino acids. CDR1 is KGHSH and CDR2 is LQKENI in the germline V gene. CDR3 sequence reads: CASSLLDGETQYF.

V and J are TRBV7-9 and TRBJ2-1. The CDR3 contains 14 residues. Germline V gene lookup returns CDR1 SEHNR and CDR2 FQNEAQ (reference sequence). CDR3 sequence: CASSDLEWGDEQFF.

The rearrangement joins TRBV18 to TRBJ2-2. The germline gives CDR1 KGHSH, CDR2 LQKENI. There are 14 residues in the CDR3. The CDR3 here is CASSRQTDTGELFF.

The chain uses TRBV29-1 and TRBJ2-1; the D call from TCRdb, TRBD2, cannot be confirmed without DNA. The CDR3 contains 16 residues. The germline gives CDR1 SQVTM, CDR2 ANQGSEA. The CDR3 region is CSVESFTSGREGEQFF.

The chain joins TRBV29-1 to TRBJ2-1; TCRdb outputs TRBD1, but without DNA this stays unchecked. CDR1 and CDR2 (germline): SQVTM, ANQGSEA. The CDR3 is made up of 15 amino acids. The CDR3 reads CSVQGGSTRHNEQFF.

This chain links TRBV7-9 with TRBJ2-7; TCRdb lists TRBD1, though no DNA is available to test this call. This CDR3 is built from 17 residues. Germline V CDR1 and CDR2: SEHNR, FQNEAQ (reference sequence). CDR3 residues: CASSLNPGTGKSYEQYF.

The chain employs TRBV29-1 and TRBJ2-3; TCRdb designates TRBD2, a call that cannot be tested without DNA. The CDR3 runs to 14 residues. Germline CDR1 SQVTM, CDR2 ANQGSEA. The CDR3 spells CSVLREGLLDTQYF.

The chain combines TRBV29-1 with TRBJ1-2; TCRdb calls TRBD1, which cannot be checked without DNA. This CDR3 is built from 16 residues. Germline V gene sequence: CDR1 SQVTM, CDR2 ANQGSEA. The CDR3 loop is CSVAPRAGLVDYGYTF.

This chain links TRBV29-1 with TRBJ2-3; TCRdb's D call of TRBD1 is untestable without DNA. This CDR3 has 14 residues. Per the germline V gene, CDR1 is SQVTM and CDR2 is ANQGSEA. The CDR3 region is CSVARDGFTDTQYF.

CDR3 loop: CASSSLTPYEKLFF. The chain joins TRBV27 to TRBJ1-4; TCRdb reports TRBD1, a call that lacks DNA to check it against. CDR3 length: 14 residues. CDR1 MNHEY and CDR2 SMNVEV come from the germline V gene (reference sequence).

This chain links TRBV7-2 with TRBJ2-1; TCRdb proposes TRBD1, but this gene call is untestable without DNA. Germline V gene data show CDR1 as SGHTA and CDR2 as FQGNSA. The CDR3 consists of 16 residues. CDR3 region: CASSLDMVGQNNEQFF.

The V call is TRBV6-2 or TRBV6-3, the J call TRBJ2-7; TCRdb outputs TRBD1, but without DNA this stays unchecked. The CDR3 is 15 residues long. The germline V gene has CDR1 MNHEY and CDR2 SVGEGT. The CDR3 sequence is CASSPATGPIYEQYF.